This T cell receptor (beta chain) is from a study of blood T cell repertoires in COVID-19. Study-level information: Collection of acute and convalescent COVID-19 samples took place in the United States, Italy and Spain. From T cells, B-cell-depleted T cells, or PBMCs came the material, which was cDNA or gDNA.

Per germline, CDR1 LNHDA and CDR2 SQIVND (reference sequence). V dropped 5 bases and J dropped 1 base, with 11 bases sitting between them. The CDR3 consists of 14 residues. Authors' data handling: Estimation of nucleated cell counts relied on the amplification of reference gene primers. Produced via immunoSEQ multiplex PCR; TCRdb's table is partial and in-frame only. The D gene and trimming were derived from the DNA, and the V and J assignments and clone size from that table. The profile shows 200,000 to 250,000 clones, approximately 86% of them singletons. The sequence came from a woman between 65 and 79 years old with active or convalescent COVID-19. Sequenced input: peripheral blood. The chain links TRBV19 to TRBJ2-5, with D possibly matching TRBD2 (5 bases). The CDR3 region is CASSSWTGQETQYF. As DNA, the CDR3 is TGTGCCAGTAGTTCCTGGACTGGCCAAGAGACCCAGTACTTC.